The present TCR beta chain was sequenced within a study of Graves' ophthalmopathy and Graves' hyperthyroidism. RNA transcripts were the source from which TCR beta CDR3 regions were amplified. Second-round multiplex PCR came after first-round RT-PCR with HTBI primers. TCRdb re-analysed the multiplex PCR reads in MiXCR, keeping a single row per CDR3 protein. This sample has about 240,000 distinct CDR3 sequences, with 45% to 55% found just once. The V end was cut by 2 bases, the J end by 4 bases, with 9 bases between. CDR1 is LNHDA and CDR2 is SQIVND in the germline V gene (reference sequence). The CDR3 covers 13 residues.

Material: peripheral blood. The V gene is TRBV19, the J gene TRBJ2-7; D not certain. The source of this sequence is an adult man with Graves' ophthalmopathy. The CDR3: CASSITVQYEQYF. The CDR3 DNA sequence: TGTGCCAGTAGTATAACAGTCCAATACGAGCAGTACTTC.